The next 16 T cell receptor beta chains were all read from a single sample in a study of blood T cell repertoires in COVID-19. The repertoire was sequenced with immunoSEQ multiplex PCR; TCRdb's copy has only in-frame clones and lacks some. The table has hundreds of thousands of clones, approximately 85% seen once. The sample taken for sequencing was PBMCs or T cells enriched from blood (not recorded which). The receptors stem from a woman between 40 and 50 years old with acute COVID-19.

This clone was picked up one time. V and J are TRBV6-7 and TRBJ2-7; no firm D call. TRBV6-7 is known as an ORF, though its function is uncertain. V dropped 2 bases and J dropped 4 bases, with 9 bases sitting between them. This CDR3 is 13 amino acids long. This CDR3 reads CASSYEHWYEQYF. The CDR3 nucleotides are TGTGCCAGCAGTTACGAGCACTGGTACGAGCAGTACTTC.

This clone showed up just once. This sequence joins TRBV7-9 and TRBJ1-1, with unresolved D. CDR1 and CDR2 from the germline V gene are SEHNR and FQNEAQ (reference sequence). The V end was cut by 5 bases, the J end by 4 bases, with 14 bases between. The CDR3 loop spans 14 amino acids. The CDR3 DNA reads TGTGCCAGCAGCCCGGGAGGGTTAGGCACTGAAGCTTTCTTT. As protein: CASSPGGLGTEAFF.

The table lists this clone with a count of one. The V gene is TRBV3-1 (or the pseudogene TRBV3-2), the J gene TRBJ2-5, with 7 bases matching TRBD1. The CDR3 spans 14 residues. Trimming took 5 bases from V and 3 from J; bases not matched to a gene: 6. Germline V gene lookup returns CDR1 LGHDT and CDR2 YNNKEL (reference sequence). CDR3 nucleotides: TGTGCCAGCAGCTTACCGGGACAGAAAGAGACCCAGTACTTC. Its protein product is CASSLPGQKETQYF.

The CDR3, as DNA: TGCGCCAGCAGCTTGGTAGGAGGGGCCTCCAGTGAAAAACTGTTTTTT. It is translated as CASSLVGGASSEKLFF. V usage is TRBV5-1 and J usage is TRBJ1-4; tentative D call: TRBD1 (5 bases). Germline CDR1 reads SGHRS; CDR2 reads YFSETQ. Trimming removed 0 bases from V and 7 bases from J, with 16 bases in between. This CDR3 has 16 residues.

The chain carries TRBV12-5 and TRBJ1-1; the D is unclear. V lost 2 bases to trimming and J lost 6 bases, with 10 bases between them. The V gene's germline CDR1 is LGHNT and CDR2 FRNRAP. This CDR3 spans 13 amino acids. Here the CDR3 reads CASGLTLAAEAFF. For the CDR3, the DNA is TGTGCTAGTGGTTTGACACTAGCGGCTGAAGCTTTCTTT.

V gene TRBV19 combines with J gene TRBJ1-5, with unresolved D. The CDR3 has 17 amino acids. The V end was cut by 2 bases, the J end by 1 base, with 15 bases between. In germline, CDR1 is LNHDA, CDR2 SQIVND (reference sequence). Written as DNA, the CDR3 is TGTGCCAGTAGTATATTTACAAGGCTGAGGAGCAATCAGCCCCAGCATTTT. It encodes CASSIFTRLRSNQPQHF.

The V and J genes are TRBV18 and TRBJ1-4; tentatively, D is TRBD1 (5 bases). The length of the CDR3 is 16 residues. V dropped 2 bases and J dropped 6 bases, with 16 bases sitting between them. Germline loops: CDR1 KGHSH, CDR2 LQKENI. The CDR3 loop is CASSPSLRAGDEKLFF. CDR3 DNA: TGTGCCAGCTCACCAAGTCTTAGAGCGGGGGATGAAAAACTGTTTTTT.

This chain joins TRBV6-5 and TRBJ2-7; D gene ambiguous. Trimming removed 4 bases from V and 1 base from J, with 5 bases in between. Germline values: CDR1 MNHEY, CDR2 SVGAGI. The CDR3 is 12 residues long. The CDR3, as DNA: TGTGCCAGCAGTTCCCTGTCCTACGAGCAGTACTTC. It is translated as CASSSLSYEQYF.

V is TRBV18 and J is TRBJ2-1, with 8 bases matching TRBD2. The CDR3 extends over 15 amino acids. Unmatched junction bases numbered 7, after V lost 2 bases and J lost 7 bases. Germline assignment: CDR1 KGHSH and CDR2 LQKENI. The CDR3 DNA reads as TGTGCCAGCTCACCAAACGGGGGGGCTCGGAATGAGCAGTTCTTC. Translation gives CASSPNGGARNEQFF.

The V and J genes are TRBV3-1 (or the pseudogene TRBV3-2) and TRBJ1-3; TRBD1 matches at 11 bases. With 11 bases clipped from V and 2 bases from J, the junction kept 14 bases outside the gene matches. The CDR3 has 17 amino acids. The germline CDR1 and CDR2 sequences are LGHDT and YNNKEL (reference sequence). The CDR3 nucleotides read TGTGCCCTGGATCAGGACAGGGGGCACCTGGCTGGAAACACCATATATTTT. Translating it yields CALDQDRGHLAGNTIYF.

This clone was seen just once. The V and J genes are TRBV19 and TRBJ1-5; D not resolved. The V gene's germline CDR1 is LNHDA and CDR2 SQIVND (reference sequence). V was pared by 6 bases and J by 5 bases, with 11 bases between. The CDR3 length is 13 residues. The CDR3 region is CASSLGQYQPQHF. The CDR3 DNA is TGTGCCAGTAGCCTAGGCCAATATCAGCCCCAGCATTTT. The full variable domain, in which reference TRBV19 and TRBJ1-5 provide the parts outside the CDR3, is DGGITQSPKYLFRKEGQNVTLSCEQNLNHDAMYWYRQDPGQGLRLIYYSQIVNDFQKGDIAEGYSVSREKKESFPLTVTSAQKNPTAFYLCASSLGQYQPQHFGDGTRLSIL.

This rearrangement joins TRBV18 to TRBJ2-7; D may be TRBD1 (5 bases). The germline V gene has CDR1 KGHSH and CDR2 LQKENI. The CDR3 is 14 residues long. Trimming removed 3 bases at V and 0 bases at J, with 9 bases between. In DNA, the CDR3 is TGTGCCAGCTCACCCCCGACAGCCTCCTACGAGCAGTACTTC. It is translated as CASSPPTASYEQYF. Combining the CDR3 with reference TRBV18 and TRBJ2-7 gives the whole variable domain NAGVMQNPRHLVRRRGQEARLRCSPMKGHSHVYWYRQLPEEGLKFMVYLQKENIIDESGMPKERFSAEFPKEGPSILRIQQVVRGDSAAYFCASSPPTASYEQYFGPGTRLTVT.

V usage is TRBV20-1 and J usage is TRBJ2-7; TRBD2 matches at 8 bases. Germline-derived CDR1 and CDR2 are DFQATT and SNEGSKA (reference sequence). V was pared by 3 bases and J by 6 bases, with 7 bases of the junction left unmatched. The CDR3 sequence is 13 residues long. CDR3 amino acids: CSASSGERGEQYF. DNA for the CDR3: TGCAGTGCTAGTAGCGGGGAGCGTGGCGAGCAGTACTTC.

This chain joins TRBV27 and TRBJ2-3; 11 bases line up with TRBD1. Germline loops: CDR1 MNHEY, CDR2 SMNVEV (reference sequence). Trimming removed 5 bases from V and 6 bases from J; junction bases left unmatched: 7. This CDR3 is 15 amino acids long. CDR3 nucleotide sequence: TGTGCCAGCAGTCGGACAGGGGGCGGATGGGATACGCAGTATTTT. Residues: CASSRTGGGWDTQYF.

J is TRBJ2-1 and V is TRBV7-2; 11 nucleotides agree with TRBD2. The V gene's germline CDR1 is SGHTA and CDR2 FQGNSA. The CDR3 runs 16 residues. The trim removed 5 bases at V and 3 bases at J, leaving 6 bases unmatched. CDR3 loop: CASSQIAGGNYNEQFF. Written as DNA, the CDR3 is TGTGCCAGCAGCCAAATAGCGGGGGGGAACTACAATGAGCAGTTCTTC. The whole variable domain, filled in from reference TRBV7-2 and TRBJ2-1, reads GAGVSQSPSNKVTEKGKDVELRCDPISGHTALYWYRQSLGQGLEFLIYFQGNSAPDKSGLPSDRFSAERTGGSVSTLTIQRTQQEDSAVYLCASSQIAGGNYNEQFFGPGTRLTVL.

The V call is TRBV6-2 or TRBV6-3, the J call TRBJ1-2; D perhaps matches TRBD1 (5 bases). Germline loops: CDR1 MNHEY, CDR2 SVGEGT. The CDR3 contains 12 residues. Trimming pared 2 bases from V and 8 bases from J, leaving 9 bases between. The CDR3 region has the DNA TGTGCCAGCAGTTACGGGGCGTTCGGCTACACCTTC. It translates to CASSYGAFGYTF.